This T cell receptor beta chain was profiled in a study of T cell changes during pregnancy in multiple sclerosis. Measured with immunoSEQ multiplex PCR; TCRdb has only the in-frame clones, and not every one. The table has 25,000 to 35,000 clones, 70% to 90% seen once. Germline V gives CDR1 SGDLS, CDR2 YYNGEE. CDR3 size: 15 residues. Trimming took 0 bases from V and 4 from J; bases not matched to a gene: 5. This clone has only a few counts. This receptor was taken from a female donor with multiple sclerosis, enrolled in a pregnancy study. V gene TRBV9 combines with J gene TRBJ1-1; 8 bases line up with TRBD1. The sample consisted of CD8+ T cells from peripheral blood mononuclear cells, taken after pregnancy. The DNA for the CDR3 is TGTGCCAGCAGCGTAGGAGGGACAGGCCGCACTGAAGCTTTCTTT. This translates into CASSVGGTGRTEAFF. The entire variable domain, with the rest obtained from reference TRBV9 and TRBJ1-1, is as follows: DSGVTQTPKHLITATGQRVTLRCSPRSGDLSVYWYQQSLDQGLQFLIQYYNGEERAKGNILERFSAQQFPDLHSELNLSSLELGDSALYFCASSVGGTGRTEAFFGQGTRLTVV.